The rows below give T cell receptor beta chains drawn from one sample of a study of immune evolution from preneoplasia to lung adenocarcinoma. Repertoires were generated with immunoSEQ multiplex PCR, while TCRdb's copy carries only in-frame clones and drops some. Found here are more than 4,000 clones, approximately 79% of them singletons; the top ten hold roughly 6.8%. Sequenced material: FFPE minimally invasive lung adenocarcinoma tissue. The receptors were sampled from a person between 50 and 69 years old with lung adenocarcinoma. CDR3s include the opening cysteine and the closing phenylalanine or tryptophan. The order of the fields is D gene, J gene, clone size, V gene, CDR3 DNA, CDR3 protein. The D gene is left open where the match is weak. Clone size is not always given. Where it is, it says once, few, many or a class for expanded clones.

TRBD1 TRBJ1-5 NA TRBV7-9 TGTGCCAGCAGCGGGGACAGCGGGAGTTATCAGCCCCAGCATTTT CASSGDSGSYQPQHF
NA TRBJ1-5 NA TRBV18 TGTGCCAGCTCACAGGAGAATCAGCCCCAGCATTTT CASSQENQPQHF
TRBD1 TRBJ2-1 NA TRBV7-9 TGTGCCAGCAGAACCGGGACAGGAGTCTACAATGAGCAGTTCTTC CASRTGTGVYNEQFF
NA TRBJ1-1 NA TRBV9 TGTGCCAGCACCGAGGCAGGGGCCTCGAACACTGAAGCTTTCTTT CASTEAGASNTEAFF
NA TRBJ1-5 NA TRBV25-1 TGTGCCAGCAGTGACAGGGGTTACGGTCAGCCCCAGCATTTT CASSDRGYGQPQHF
NA TRBJ2-7 NA TRBV21-1 TGTGCCAGCAGCAAGGACAGACACTACGAGCAGTACTTC CASSKDRHYEQYF
TRBD2 TRBJ2-7 NA TRBV29-1 TGCAGCGCGGGACTAGCGGGCTACGAGCAGTACTTC CSAGLAGYEQYF
TRBD1 TRBJ1-2 NA TRBV7-3 TGTGCCAGCAGCAACCGGGACAGGGATTTTGGCTACACCTTC CASSNRDRDFGYTF
TRBD2 TRBJ2-1 NA TRBV19 TGTGCCAGTAGTAAAAGCGGGAGGGTGGATGAGCAGTTCTTC CASSKSGRVDEQFF
NA TRBJ1-1 few TRBV18 TGTGCCAGCTCACCACGGCAGAAATCGAACACTGAAGCTTTCTTT CASSPRQKSNTEAFF
NA TRBJ2-1 few TRBV7-9 TGTGCCAGCAGCTTAGCGGGAGGGGGAGATGAGCAGTTCTTC CASSLAGGGDEQFF
NA TRBJ2-5 NA TRBV19 TGTGCCAGTAGATCGCTGGACAGCCAAGAGACCCAGTACTTC CASRSLDSQETQYF
NA TRBJ2-1 NA TRBV7-9 TGTGCCAGCAGCATCCGGGCCGGGAACTACAATGAGCAGTTCTTC CASSIRAGNYNEQFF
TRBD2 TRBJ2-7 NA TRBV7-3 TGTGCTAGCAGCCAGGGAAGCGGGGCGGACGAGCAGTACTTC CASSQGSGADEQYF